A single sample gave rise to the 25 T cell receptor beta chains below, sequenced in a study of shared clonotypes between healthy human individuals. The table came from immunoSEQ multiplex PCR; TCRdb's copy has only in-frame clones and leaves some out. There are about 100,000 clones in the sample; about 66% occur only once, and approximately 23% lies in the top ten. The sample consisted of memory CD8+ T cells sorted from blood. The subset here: CD45RO+ cells pooled with CCR7-negative TemRA cells. The receptors derive from a young woman in good health.

The CDR3, as DNA: TGTGCCAGTAGTTGGGGAGCCTCTGGGGCCAACGTCCTGACTTTC. Encoded protein: CASSWGASGANVLTF. The chain carries TRBV19 and TRBJ2-6; D possibly corresponds to TRBD2 (5 bases). Germline values: CDR1 LNHDA, CDR2 SQIVND (reference sequence). The V gene lost 5 bases and the J gene lost 0 bases, with 8 bases spanning the gap. The CDR3 extends over 15 amino acids.

This sequence joins TRBV27 and TRBJ1-2; D may be TRBD1 (6 bases). Trimming left V 6 bases short and J 0 bases short, with 14 bases between. Germline assignment: CDR1 MNHEY and CDR2 SMNVEV (reference sequence). The CDR3 extends over 15 amino acids. The CDR3: CASRIVSGANYGYTF. For the CDR3, the DNA is TGTGCCAGCAGAATTGTTTCAGGGGCTAACTATGGCTACACCTTC.

The chain links TRBV11-2 to TRBJ1-2; 7 bases match TRBD1. With V trimmed by 8 bases and J by 1 base, 10 bases remained unmatched. Germline V gives CDR1 SGHAT, CDR2 FQNNGV. There are 15 residues in the CDR3. For the CDR3, the DNA is TGTGCCAGCGCGGTATCCGGGACAGATAACTATGGCTACACCTTC. This gives the protein CASAVSGTDNYGYTF.

CDR3: CASSELGSHGYTF. CDR3 coding DNA: TGTGCCAGCAGTGAATTGGGTTCGCATGGCTACACCTTC. The genes are TRBV6-1 and TRBJ1-2; unclear D gene. The length of the CDR3 is 13 residues. The V end lost 2 bases, the J end lost 6 bases, and 10 bases lay between the germline ends. The germline CDR1 and CDR2 sequences are MNHNS and SASEGT.

The CDR3 here is CASSLADRESTEAFF. For the CDR3, the DNA is TGTGCCAGCAGCTTAGCGGACAGGGAGTCCACTGAAGCTTTCTTT. V is TRBV11-1 and J is TRBJ1-1; 8 nucleotides match TRBD1. Trimming at V came to 0 bases and at J to 4 bases, leaving 4 bases not matched to a gene. The CDR3 contains 15 residues. Germline V gene sequence: CDR1 SGHAT, CDR2 FQDESV (reference sequence).

The chain is built from TRBV2 and TRBJ2-7, with a possible D match to TRBD1 (5 bases). The CDR3 has 16 amino acids. The ends were cut back, 5 bases at V and 5 bases at J, with 22 bases in the middle. CDR1 is SNHLY and CDR2 is FYNNEI in the germline V gene. Here the CDR3 reads CASSYDSGLVFDEQYF. DNA of the CDR3: TGTGCCAGCAGTTACGATTCAGGGTTAGTATTCGACGAGCAGTACTTC.

In its sample, this clone ranks as medium-sized. The chain has TRBV14 and TRBJ1-5; D is unresolved. Germline CDR1 and CDR2: SGHDN and FVKESK. Trimming took off 4 bases at V and 11 bases at J, with 12 bases between the two ends. There are 12 residues in the CDR3. In nucleotides, the CDR3 is TGTGCCAGCAGCCGAGCCCCCAGGTCCCAGCATTTT. Its protein product is CASSRAPRSQHF.

V is TRBV6-6 and J is TRBJ1-1; 7 nucleotides agree with TRBD1. V was clipped by 1 base and J by 3 bases; unmatched bases: 2. The CDR3 length is 14 residues. Looked up from germline, CDR1 is MNHNY and CDR2 is SVGAGI (reference sequence). In DNA, the CDR3 is TGTGCCAGCAGTTACTGGGGACAGTACACTGAAGCTTTCTTT. Protein sequence: CASSYWGQYTEAFF.

V and J are TRBV5-8 and TRBJ2-1; tentatively, D is TRBD1 (6 bases). The germline CDR1 and CDR2 sequences are SGHTS and YDEGEE. This CDR3 is built from 14 residues. Trimming took off 10 bases at V and 5 bases at J, with 19 bases between the two ends. CDR3 nucleotide sequence: TGTGCCTCCCCAGGGGTTTTCCCCCACAATGAGCAGTTCTTC. Its protein product is CASPGVFPHNEQFF.

This chain uses TRBV7-9 with TRBJ2-2; TRBD1 or TRBD2 may be the D gene (5 bases each). V lost 5 bases, J lost 2 bases, and 12 bases lay in between. The germline gives CDR1 SEHNR, CDR2 FQNEAQ (reference sequence). CDR3 size: 15 residues. The CDR3 DNA reads TGTGCCAGCAGCCCCGGGACCAGAAACACCGGGGAGCTGTTTTTT. As protein: CASSPGTRNTGELFF.

The chain recombines TRBV30 with TRBJ1-1; no firm D call. V shed 2 bases and J shed 1 base, with 8 bases lying between them. This CDR3 contains 13 residues. The germline V gene encodes CDR1 GTSNPN and CDR2 SVGIG (reference sequence). CDR3 bases: TGTGCCTGGAGTCGGACGGAGAACACTGAAGCTTTCTTT. Residues: CAWSRTENTEAFF.

This sequence joins TRBV6-1 and TRBJ2-5; maybe TRBD1 (6 bases). The J call may be incorrect, as the DNA end agrees better with TRBJ2-7. The CDR3 spans 14 residues. The germline V gene has CDR1 MNHNS and CDR2 SASEGT. CDR3 coding DNA: TGTGCCAGCAGTGGATTAGGGGGCTCCTACGAGCAGTACTTC. Translated: CASSGLGGSYEQYF.

The V gene is TRBV4-1, the J gene TRBJ1-1, with a weak D call TRBD1 (5 bases). CDR1 is MGHRA and CDR2 is YSYEKL in the germline V gene. The CDR3 totals 14 residues. Trimming removed 5 bases at V and 2 bases at J, with 12 bases between. CDR3 in DNA: TGCGCCAGCAGCGAGGGACTACTTAACACTGAAGCTTTCTTT. As protein: CASSEGLLNTEAFF.

This clone has only a few counts. CDR3 loop: CASSGDGYEQYF. The DNA for the CDR3 is TGTGCCAGCAGCGGGGACGGCTACGAGCAGTACTTC. The rearrangement links TRBV7-3 to TRBJ2-7, with D perhaps given as TRBD1 or TRBD2 (5 bases each). Trimming removed 5 bases from V and 3 bases from J, with 8 bases in between. CDR3 length: 12 residues. Germline loops: CDR1 SGHTA, CDR2 FQGTGA.

The rearrangement joins TRBV7-3 to TRBJ1-2, with TRBD1 matching over 10 bases. CDR3 length: 13 residues. Per the germline V gene, CDR1 is SGHTA and CDR2 is FQGTGA. V lost 5 bases, J lost 7 bases, and 4 bases stayed unmatched. The CDR3 nucleotides read TGTGCCAGCAGCCAGGGACAGGGGACTGGCTACACCTTC. Protein product: CASSQGQGTGYTF.

In this sample, this clone turned up a few times. CDR3 sequence reads: CASSEAGSTYEQYF. For the CDR3, the DNA is TGTGCCAGCAGTGAGGCCGGGTCCACCTACGAGCAGTACTTC. This chain uses TRBV25-1 with TRBJ2-7; no reliable D call. The CDR3 is 14 residues long. Germline V CDR1 and CDR2: MGHDK, SYGVNS. V lost 3 bases, J lost 2 bases, and 11 bases lay in between.

A word on this clone: A read error is the likely source, as a far larger clone sits one nucleotide away. The same CDR3 is also encoded by other DNA sequences in this sample. The chain carries TRBV4-1 and TRBJ1-3; D remains unclear. The germline CDR1 and CDR2 sequences are MGHRA and YSYEKL. The CDR3 totals 15 residues. V was clipped by 1 base and J by 4 bases, with 11 bases between them. The CDR3 is CASSQGLGEGNTIYF. CDR3 coding DNA: TGCGCCAGCAGCCAAGGACTTGGGGAAGGAAACACCATATATTTT.

J is TRBJ2-1 and V is TRBV29-1; perhaps TRBD2 as D (5 bases). Germline V gene data show CDR1 as SQVTM and CDR2 as ANQGSEA. Trimming pared 7 bases from V and 4 bases from J, leaving 14 bases between. CDR3 length: 13 amino acids. The chain's CDR3 is CSDRTRDYNEQFF. The CDR3 DNA is TGCAGCGATAGAACTAGGGATTACAATGAGCAGTTCTTC.

There are many counts of this clone. This chain connects TRBV30 to TRBJ1-5; no firm D call. The germline CDR1 and CDR2 sequences are GTSNPN and SVGIG (reference sequence). Trimming stripped 3 bases from V and 3 bases from J, with 15 bases between. This CDR3 is 15 amino acids long. This chain's CDR3 is CAWSAKGLYNQPQHF. For the CDR3, the DNA is TGTGCCTGGAGCGCAAAAGGACTGTACAATCAGCCCCAGCATTTT.

As to this clone: The germline gene is not matched at one end of the junction; a read error may be the cause. The gene calls are TRBV2 and TRBJ2-3, with unresolved D. The CDR3 runs 14 residues. CDR1 is SNHLY, CDR2 FYNNEI, per germline. The CDR3 region has the DNA TGTGCCAGCAGGGAAGCAGAAAGCACAGATACGCAGTATTTT. This sequence encodes CASREAESTDTQYF.

In its sample, this clone was seen once. The chain joins TRBV11-2 to TRBJ1-5, with D hard to call. There are 15 residues in the CDR3. Trimming cost V 1 base and J 3 bases, with 10 bases left between them. Germline CDR1 and CDR2: SGHAT and FQNNGV. This CDR3 reads CASSLVHGDNQPQHF. In DNA, the CDR3 is TGTGCCAGCAGCTTAGTTCATGGAGACAATCAGCCCCAGCATTTT.

This chain joins TRBV28 and TRBJ1-2, with TRBD1 matching over 7 bases. The CDR3 is 14 residues long. CDR1 is MDHEN, CDR2 SYDVKM, per germline. With V trimmed by 6 bases and J by 8 bases, 12 bases remained unmatched. The DNA for the CDR3 is TGTGCCAGCAGGCCCCAGGGGGAATCGGAAGGCTACACCTTC. As protein: CASRPQGESEGYTF.

J is TRBJ2-5 and V is TRBV25-1; D gene unclear. The better agreement between TRBJ2-7 and the DNA end casts doubt on the J call. Germline-derived CDR1 and CDR2 are MGHDK and SYGVNS. The CDR3 has 14 residues. The CDR3 DNA follows: TGTGCCAGCAGTGAACAAGTAGGGTTGCACGAGCAGTACTTC. The encoded protein is CASSEQVGLHEQYF.

This clone rates as medium-sized. The chain uses TRBV6-4 and TRBJ2-3, with D perhaps TRBD1 or TRBD2 (6 bases each). The CDR3 runs to 15 residues. Per germline, CDR1 MRHNA and CDR2 SNTAGT. With 0 bases removed from V and 6 bases from J, the gap between germline ends came to 13 bases. The chain's CDR3 is CASSDSGRGGDTQYF. The CDR3 region has the DNA TGTGCCAGCAGTGACTCGGGCAGGGGAGGTGATACGCAGTATTTT.

This clone was observed a handful of times. V gene TRBV19 combines with J gene TRBJ2-1; TRBD1 might be the D (6 bases). The CDR3 runs 13 residues. The germline gives CDR1 LNHDA, CDR2 SQIVND (reference sequence). Trimming cost V 3 bases and J 8 bases, with 11 bases left between them. The DNA for the CDR3 is TGTGCCAGTAGTATCTGGGGGCCGGATGAGCAGTTCTTC. Encoded protein: CASSIWGPDEQFF.